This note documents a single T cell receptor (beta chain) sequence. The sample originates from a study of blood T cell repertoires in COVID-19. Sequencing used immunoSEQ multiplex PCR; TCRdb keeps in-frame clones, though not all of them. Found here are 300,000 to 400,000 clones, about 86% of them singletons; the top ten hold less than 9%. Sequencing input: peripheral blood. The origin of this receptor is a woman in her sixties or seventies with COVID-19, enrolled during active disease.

The CDR3 spells CASSLGRVSYEQYF. The CDR3 DNA sequence: TGTGCCAGCAGCTTAGGCCGCGTCTCCTACGAGCAGTACTTC. This chain joins TRBV13 and TRBJ2-7; D unclear. Trimming removed 0 bases from V and 0 bases from J, with 6 bases in between. Germline values: CDR1 PRHDT, CDR2 FYEKMQ (reference sequence). The CDR3 sequence is 14 residues long.